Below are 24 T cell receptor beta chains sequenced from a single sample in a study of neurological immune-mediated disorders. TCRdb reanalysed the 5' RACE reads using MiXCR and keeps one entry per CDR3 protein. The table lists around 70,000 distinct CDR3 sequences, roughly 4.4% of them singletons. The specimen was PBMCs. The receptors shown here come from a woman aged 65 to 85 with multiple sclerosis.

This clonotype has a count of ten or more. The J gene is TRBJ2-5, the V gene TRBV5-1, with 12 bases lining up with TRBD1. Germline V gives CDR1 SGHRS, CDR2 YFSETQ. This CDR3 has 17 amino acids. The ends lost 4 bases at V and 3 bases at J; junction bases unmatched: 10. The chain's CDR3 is CASSLRPGQGAEETQYF. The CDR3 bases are TGCGCCAGCAGCCTTCGTCCGGGACAGGGGGCAGAAGAGACCCAGTACTTC.

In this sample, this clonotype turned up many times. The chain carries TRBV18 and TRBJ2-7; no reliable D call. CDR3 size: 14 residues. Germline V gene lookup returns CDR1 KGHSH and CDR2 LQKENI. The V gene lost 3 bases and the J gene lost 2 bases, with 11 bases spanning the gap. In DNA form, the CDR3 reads TGTGCCAGCTCACCGGTACAGACTGCCTACGAGCAGTACTTC. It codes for CASSPVQTAYEQYF. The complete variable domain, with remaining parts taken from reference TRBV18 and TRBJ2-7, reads NAGVMQNPRHLVRRRGQEARLRCSPMKGHSHVYWYRQLPEEGLKFMVYLQKENIIDESGMPKERFSAEFPKEGPSILRIQQVVRGDSAAYFCASSPVQTAYEQYFGPGTRLTVT.

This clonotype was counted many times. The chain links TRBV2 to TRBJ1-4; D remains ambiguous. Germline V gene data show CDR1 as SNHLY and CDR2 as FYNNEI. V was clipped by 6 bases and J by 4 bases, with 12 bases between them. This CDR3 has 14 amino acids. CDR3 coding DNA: TGTGCCAGCAGGGCGAAGATCCGTAATGAAAAACTGTTTTTT. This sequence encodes CASRAKIRNEKLFF. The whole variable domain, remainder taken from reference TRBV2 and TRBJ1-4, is EPEVTQTPSHQVTQMGQEVILRCVPISNHLYFYWYRQILGQKVEFLVSFYNNEISEKSEIFDDQFSVERPDGSNFTLKIRSTKLEDSAMYFCASRAKIRNEKLFFGSGTQLSVL.

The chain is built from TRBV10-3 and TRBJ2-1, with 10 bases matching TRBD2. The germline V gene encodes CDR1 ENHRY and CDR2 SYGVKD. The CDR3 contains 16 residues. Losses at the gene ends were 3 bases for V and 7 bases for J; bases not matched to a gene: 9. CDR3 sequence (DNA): TGTGCCATCAGTGAAGGGGCTAGCGGGAGTACGAATGAGCAGTTCTTC. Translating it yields CAISEGASGSTNEQFF.

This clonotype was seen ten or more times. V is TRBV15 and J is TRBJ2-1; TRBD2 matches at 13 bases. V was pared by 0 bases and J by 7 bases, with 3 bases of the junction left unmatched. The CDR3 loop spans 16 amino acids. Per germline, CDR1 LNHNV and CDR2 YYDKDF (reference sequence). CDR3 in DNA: TGTGCCACCAGCAGAGATCAGACTAGCGGGGGGAATGAGCAGTTCTTC. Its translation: CATSRDQTSGGNEQFF.

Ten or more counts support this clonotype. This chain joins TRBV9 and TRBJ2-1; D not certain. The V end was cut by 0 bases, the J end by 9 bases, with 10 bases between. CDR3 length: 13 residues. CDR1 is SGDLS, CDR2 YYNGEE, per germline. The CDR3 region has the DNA TGTGCCAGCAGCGTAGAGGACGTCACTGAGCAGTTCTTC. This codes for CASSVEDVTEQFF. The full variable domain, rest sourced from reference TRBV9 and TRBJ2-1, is DSGVTQTPKHLITATGQRVTLRCSPRSGDLSVYWYQQSLDQGLQFLIQYYNGEERAKGNILERFSAQQFPDLHSELNLSSLELGDSALYFCASSVEDVTEQFFGPGTRLTVL.

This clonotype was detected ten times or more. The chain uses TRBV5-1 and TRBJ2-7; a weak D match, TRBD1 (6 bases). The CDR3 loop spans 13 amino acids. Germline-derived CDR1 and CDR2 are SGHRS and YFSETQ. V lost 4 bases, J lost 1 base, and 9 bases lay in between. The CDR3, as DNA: TGCGCCAGCAGCGATGACAGGTCCTACGAGCAGTACTTC. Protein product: CASSDDRSYEQYF.

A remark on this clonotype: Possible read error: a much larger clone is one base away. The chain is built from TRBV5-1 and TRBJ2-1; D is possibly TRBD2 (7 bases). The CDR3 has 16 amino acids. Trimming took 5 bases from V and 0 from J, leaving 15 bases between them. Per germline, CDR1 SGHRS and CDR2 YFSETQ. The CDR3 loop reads CASRGGAGASYNEQFF. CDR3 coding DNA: TGCGCCAGCAGAGGCGGCGCGGGGGCCTCCTACAATGAGCAGTTCTTC.

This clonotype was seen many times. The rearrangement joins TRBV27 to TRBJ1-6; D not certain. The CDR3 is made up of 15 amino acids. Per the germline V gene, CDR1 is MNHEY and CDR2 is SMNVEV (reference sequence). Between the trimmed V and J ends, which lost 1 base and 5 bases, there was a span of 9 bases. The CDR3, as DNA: TGTGCCAGCAGTTTATTTTCCGTTAATAATTCACCCCTCCACTTT. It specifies CASSLFSVNNSPLHF.

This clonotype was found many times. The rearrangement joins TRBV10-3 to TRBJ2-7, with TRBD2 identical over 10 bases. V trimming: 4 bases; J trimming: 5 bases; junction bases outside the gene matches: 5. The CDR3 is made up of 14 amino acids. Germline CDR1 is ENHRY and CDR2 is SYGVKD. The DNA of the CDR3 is TGTGCCATCAGTGTGGGGCTAGCGGGAGACGAGCAGTACTTC. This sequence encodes CAISVGLAGDEQYF.

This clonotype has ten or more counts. CDR3 region: CASKLAGVEEQFF. CDR3 sequence (DNA): TGTGCCAGCAAGTTAGCGGGAGTCGAAGAGCAGTTCTTC. The gene calls are TRBV12-3 or TRBV12-4 and TRBJ2-1; 9 bases map to TRBD2. V lost 7 bases, J lost 10 bases, and 8 bases stayed unmatched. The CDR3 sequence is 13 residues long.

CDR3 sequence reads: CASNLSGTRIPGELFF. The CDR3 nucleotides are TGTGCCAGCAATCTCTCCGGGACTAGAATCCCCGGGGAGCTGTTTTTT. The chain uses TRBV12-3 or TRBV12-4 and TRBJ2-2; TRBD2 matches at 8 bases. The trim removed 7 bases at V and 6 bases at J, leaving 13 bases unmatched. The CDR3 totals 16 residues.

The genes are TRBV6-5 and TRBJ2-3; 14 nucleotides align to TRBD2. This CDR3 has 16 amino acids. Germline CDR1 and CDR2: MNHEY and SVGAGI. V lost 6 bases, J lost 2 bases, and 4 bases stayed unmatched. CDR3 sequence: CASRRLAGGPTDTQYF. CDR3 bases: TGTGCCAGCAGAAGACTAGCGGGAGGGCCCACAGATACGCAGTATTTT.

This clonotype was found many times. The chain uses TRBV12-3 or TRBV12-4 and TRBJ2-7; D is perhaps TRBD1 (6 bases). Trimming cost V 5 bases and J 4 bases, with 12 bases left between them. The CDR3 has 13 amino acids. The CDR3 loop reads CASSGVQGYEQYF. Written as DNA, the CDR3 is TGTGCCAGCAGTGGGGTACAGGGTTACGAGCAGTACTTC.

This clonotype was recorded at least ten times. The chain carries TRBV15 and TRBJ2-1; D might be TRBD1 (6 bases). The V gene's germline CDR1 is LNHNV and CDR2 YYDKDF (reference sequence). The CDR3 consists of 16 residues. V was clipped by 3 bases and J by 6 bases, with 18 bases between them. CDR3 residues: CATSRPGTLRGNEQFF. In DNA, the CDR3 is TGTGCCACCAGCAGGCCCGGGACACTCAGGGGCAATGAGCAGTTCTTC. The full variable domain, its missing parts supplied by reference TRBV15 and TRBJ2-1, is DAMVIQNPRYQVTQFGKPVTLSCSQTLNHNVMYWYQQKSSQAPKLLFHYYDKDFNNEADTPDNFQSRRPNTSFCFLDIRSPGLGDTAMYLCATSRPGTLRGNEQFFGPGTRLTVL.

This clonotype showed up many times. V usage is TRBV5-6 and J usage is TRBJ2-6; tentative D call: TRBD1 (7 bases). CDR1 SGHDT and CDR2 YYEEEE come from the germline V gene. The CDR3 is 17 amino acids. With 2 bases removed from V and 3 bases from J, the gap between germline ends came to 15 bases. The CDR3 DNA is TGTGCCAGCAGCTTCGTCGGAGGGGGCGGTGGGGCCAACGTCCTGACTTTC. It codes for CASSFVGGGGGANVLTF.

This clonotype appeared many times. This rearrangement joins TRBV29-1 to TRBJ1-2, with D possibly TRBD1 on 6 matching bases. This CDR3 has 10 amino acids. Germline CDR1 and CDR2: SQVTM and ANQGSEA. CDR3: CRAGERGYTF. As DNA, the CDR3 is TGCAGGGCAGGGGAACGGGGCTACACCTTC.

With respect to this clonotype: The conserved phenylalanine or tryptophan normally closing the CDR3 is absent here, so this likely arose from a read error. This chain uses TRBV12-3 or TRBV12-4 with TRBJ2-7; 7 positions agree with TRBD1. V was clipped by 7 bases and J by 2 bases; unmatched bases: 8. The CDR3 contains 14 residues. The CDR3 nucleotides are TGTGCCAGCACTCCCGGGACAGCTACCTACGAGCAGTACTAC. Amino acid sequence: CASTPGTATYEQYY.

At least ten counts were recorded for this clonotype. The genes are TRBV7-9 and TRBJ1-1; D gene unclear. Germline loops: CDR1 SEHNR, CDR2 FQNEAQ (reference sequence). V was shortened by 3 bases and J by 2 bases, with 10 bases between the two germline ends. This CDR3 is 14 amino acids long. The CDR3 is CASSFGRSNTEAFF. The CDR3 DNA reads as TGTGCCAGCAGCTTCGGCAGGTCAAACACTGAAGCTTTCTTT.

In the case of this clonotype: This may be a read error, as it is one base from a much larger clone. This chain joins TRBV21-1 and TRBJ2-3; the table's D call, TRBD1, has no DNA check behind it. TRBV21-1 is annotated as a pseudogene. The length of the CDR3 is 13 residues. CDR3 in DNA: TGTGCCAGCAGCAAATGTCCCCCAGATACGCAGTATTTT. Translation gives CASSKCPPDTQYF.

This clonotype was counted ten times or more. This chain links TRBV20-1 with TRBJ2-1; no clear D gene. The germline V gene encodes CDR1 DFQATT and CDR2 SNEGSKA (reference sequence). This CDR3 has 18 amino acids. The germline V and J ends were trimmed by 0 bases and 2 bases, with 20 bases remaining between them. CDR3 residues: CSARDTGWLNTTYNEQFF. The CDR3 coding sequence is TGCAGTGCTAGAGACACCGGATGGCTGAACACGACCTACAATGAGCAGTTCTTC.

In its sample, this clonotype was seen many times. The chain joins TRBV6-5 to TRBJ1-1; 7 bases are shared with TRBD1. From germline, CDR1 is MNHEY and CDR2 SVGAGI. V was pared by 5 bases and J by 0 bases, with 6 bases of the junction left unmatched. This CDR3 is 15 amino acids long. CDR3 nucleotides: TGTGCCAGCAGTCCAACGGGACAGATGAACACTGAAGCTTTCTTT. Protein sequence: CASSPTGQMNTEAFF.

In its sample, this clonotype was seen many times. CDR3 loop: CSAGPGLAADTQYF. The DNA for the CDR3 is TGCAGTGCCGGGCCGGGACTAGCTGCGGATACGCAGTATTTT. The chain links TRBV20-1 to TRBJ2-3, with TRBD2 identical over 9 bases. The V gene's germline CDR1 is DFQATT and CDR2 SNEGSKA (reference sequence). The CDR3 is made up of 14 amino acids. V lost 6 bases and J lost 6; bases outside the gene matches: 10.

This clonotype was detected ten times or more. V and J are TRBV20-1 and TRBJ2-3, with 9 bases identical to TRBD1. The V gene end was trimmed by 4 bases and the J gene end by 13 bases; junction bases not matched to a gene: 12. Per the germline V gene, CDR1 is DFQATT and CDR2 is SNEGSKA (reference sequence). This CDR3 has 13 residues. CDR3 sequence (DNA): TGCAGTGCTAAGGGACAGGGTTCATCGTCGGAGTATTTT. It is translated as CSAKGQGSSSEYF.